The entry below describes one T cell receptor (beta chain). The TCRbeta library was prepared with unique molecular identifiers. Using its own MiXCR run on the PCR reads, TCRdb lists one record per CDR3 protein. The sample yields a few hundred thousand distinct CDR3 sequences, approximately 13% seen once. The data originate from a study of T-cell reconstitution after alpha-beta-depleted transplantation in children. This specimen was PBMCs, mostly from graft donor cells, taken 360 days after TCRalphabeta/CD19-depleted stem cell transplant. The sequence was obtained from a male patient younger than 18 who had a stem cell transplant for acute myeloid leukemia, so the T cells may come from the graft donor.

This CDR3 is CASSLGPLSSYEQYF. Written as DNA, the CDR3 is TGTGCCAGCAGCTTAGGACCATTGAGCTCCTACGAGCAGTACTTC. The rearrangement links TRBV7-6 to TRBJ2-7; the D is unclear. Germline V gives CDR1 SGHVS, CDR2 FNYEAQ. The CDR3 is 15 amino acids. V lost 1 base, J lost 0 bases, and 10 bases lay in between.